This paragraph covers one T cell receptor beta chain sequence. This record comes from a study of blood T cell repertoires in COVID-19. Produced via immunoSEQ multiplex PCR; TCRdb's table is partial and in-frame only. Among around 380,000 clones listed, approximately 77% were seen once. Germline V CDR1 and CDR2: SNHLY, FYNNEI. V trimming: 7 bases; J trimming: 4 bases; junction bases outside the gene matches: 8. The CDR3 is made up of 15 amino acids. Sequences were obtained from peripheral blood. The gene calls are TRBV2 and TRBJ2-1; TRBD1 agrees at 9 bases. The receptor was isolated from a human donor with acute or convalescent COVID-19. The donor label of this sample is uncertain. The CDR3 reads CASTTDRGGYNEQFF. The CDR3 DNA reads TGTGCCAGCACTACGGACAGGGGTGGGTACAATGAGCAGTTCTTC.